The entry below describes one T cell receptor beta chain. This specimen comes from a study of control samples from healthy donors and cancer patients. This CDR3 region has 12 residues. Deletions cut 7 bases from V and 4 bases from J, with 11 bases between. The germline CDR1 and CDR2 sequences are MNHEY and SVGAGI. The repertoire was sequenced with immunoSEQ multiplex PCR; TCRdb's copy has only in-frame clones and lacks some. Of some 80,000 clones detected, around 90% appear once; the ten largest clones hold 1.5% to 2%. The sequence derives from a woman aged 60-70 years with head and neck cancer. Sequenced input: PBMCs. The chain combines TRBV6-5 with TRBJ2-7; TRBD2 might be the D (5 bases). The CDR3 DNA sequence: TGTGCCAGCAAACGTAGCGAGTACGAGCAGTACTTC. Translation: CASKRSEYEQYF.